Following are 12 T cell receptor beta chains from one sample sequenced in a study of identical twins. TCRdb itself ran the 5' RACE reads through MiXCR, one entry per CDR3 protein. The data hold more than 1.5 million distinct CDR3 sequences, with roughly a third observed a single time. Material: cord blood. Receptors were obtained from a newborn girl in good health.

This clonotype was counted a few times. The chain recombines TRBV5-1 with TRBJ1-6, with D uncertain. Germline CDR1 and CDR2: SGHRS and YFSETQ. V was pared by 5 bases and J by 6 bases, with 15 bases between. The CDR3 is 15 amino acids. The CDR3 reads CASSRTGSLNSPLHF. The CDR3 DNA sequence: TGCGCCAGCAGTAGAACCGGCAGCCTTAATTCACCCCTCCACTTT.

This clonotype has only a few counts. This chain joins TRBV7-9 and TRBJ2-3; D is possibly TRBD2 (5 bases). Germline V gene data show CDR1 as SEHNR and CDR2 as FQNEAQ (reference sequence). V lost 1 base to trimming and J lost 1 base, with 12 bases between them. The CDR3 is made up of 16 amino acids. CDR3 bases: TGTGCCAGCAGCTTAGGAGGGTATGGGGGCACAGATACGCAGTATTTT. Protein product: CASSLGGYGGTDTQYF.

This clonotype turned up a few times. This chain joins TRBV6-5 and TRBJ1-1; D is unresolved. Germline V gene data show CDR1 as MNHEY and CDR2 as SVGAGI. This CDR3 is built from 14 residues. Trimming took off 8 bases at V and 0 bases at J, with 13 bases between the two ends. The CDR3 here is CASLPSQMNTEAFF. The CDR3, as DNA: TGTGCCAGCCTCCCTTCGCAGATGAACACTGAAGCTTTCTTT.

This chain joins TRBV20-1 and TRBJ2-1, with 13 bases matching TRBD2. V was clipped by 2 bases and J by 6 bases; unmatched bases: 10. The CDR3 is 17 residues long. The germline gives CDR1 DFQATT, CDR2 SNEGSKA (reference sequence). CDR3 in amino acids: CSARNPPTSGGVNEQFF. CDR3 sequence (DNA): TGCAGTGCTAGAAACCCACCTACTAGCGGGGGGGTCAATGAGCAGTTCTTC.

This clonotype was picked up a small number of times. The J gene is TRBJ2-4, the V gene TRBV10-3; 11 bases match TRBD1. The CDR3 runs to 15 residues. Germline V gene sequence: CDR1 ENHRY, CDR2 SYGVKD. The ends lost 8 bases at V and 3 bases at J; junction bases unmatched: 6. Here the CDR3 DNA reads TGTGCCATCTCGGACAGGGGGCGGGACAAAAACATTCAGTACTTC. Translation gives CAISDRGRDKNIQYF.

This clonotype was seen only a few times. V and J are TRBV5-1 and TRBJ1-1; D possibly corresponds to TRBD1 (5 bases). CDR3 length equals 17 residues. Germline V gene lookup returns CDR1 SGHRS and CDR2 YFSETQ. Trimming stripped 4 bases from V and 4 bases from J, with 23 bases between. CDR3 nucleotide sequence: TGCGCCAGCAGCAGCCTCGGGACCCCCGGGCTGGGCACTGAAGCTTTCTTT. Translated, it gives CASSSLGTPGLGTEAFF.

The rearrangement uses TRBV7-2 and TRBJ1-2; D unclear. Germline assignment: CDR1 SGHTA and CDR2 FQGNSA. V was trimmed by 4 bases and J by 4 bases, leaving 10 bases between them. This CDR3 is 13 amino acids long. CDR3 nucleotide sequence: TGTGCCAGCAGCTCAACAGCCGTCTATGGCTACACCTTC. It is translated as CASSSTAVYGYTF.

There are a few counts of this clonotype. The J gene is TRBJ2-7, the V gene TRBV7-9, with 8 bases that match TRBD2. Germline lookup yields CDR1 SEHNR and CDR2 FQNEAQ (reference sequence). The CDR3 contains 14 residues. Trimming removed 7 bases from V and 2 bases from J; junction bases left unmatched: 7. The CDR3 reads CASISGGLPYEQYF. CDR3 in DNA: TGTGCCAGCATCAGCGGGGGACTACCCTACGAGCAGTACTTC.

Comment on this clonotype: A junction boundary mismatches the germline segment, possibly from a read error. The chain carries TRBV20-1 and TRBJ2-1, with a weak D call TRBD2 (6 bases). The CDR3 length is 15 residues. In germline, CDR1 is DFQATT, CDR2 SNEGSKA (reference sequence). CDR3 protein: CSAVGTHVTYSEQFF. For the CDR3, the DNA is TGCAGTGCTGTAGGGACTCACGTCACGTACAGTGAGCAGTTCTTC.

Only a few counts were recorded for this clonotype. The chain is built from TRBV29-1 and TRBJ2-3, with TRBD2 matching 10 bases. The CDR3 loop spans 16 amino acids. The germline V gene has CDR1 SQVTM and CDR2 ANQGSEA. The J segment lost 1 base and the V segment lost 4 bases, leaving 8 bases of the junction unmatched. The CDR3 loop reads CSVARSGRAGTDTQYF. CDR3 bases: TGCAGCGTTGCGAGAAGCGGGAGGGCCGGCACAGATACGCAGTATTTT.

This chain joins TRBV7-9 and TRBJ1-1; maybe TRBD1 (6 bases). The V and J ends lost 5 bases and 1 base respectively, with 14 bases between them. There are 15 residues in the CDR3. Germline V gene data show CDR1 as SEHNR and CDR2 as FQNEAQ (reference sequence). The CDR3 region has the DNA TGTGCCAGCAGCCACCGCTTGGGACAGAACACTGAAGCTTTCTTT. This sequence encodes CASSHRLGQNTEAFF.

This clonotype was detected a few times. V and J are TRBV20-1 and TRBJ2-3; a weak D match, TRBD2 (5 bases). Trimming removed 2 bases from V and 2 bases from J, with 17 bases in between. The CDR3 length is 16 residues. Germline assignment: CDR1 DFQATT and CDR2 SNEGSKA (reference sequence). CDR3 sequence (DNA): TGCAGTGCTAGAATGGGCGGGCAAGAAGACACAGATACGCAGTATTTT. Translated, it gives CSARMGGQEDTDTQYF.